Listed here are 16 T cell receptor beta chains from one sample, sequenced in a study of cytotoxic CD8 clonotypes in ibrutinib-treated CLL. Generated by immunoSEQ multiplex PCR, the TCRdb table keeps only in-frame clones and is missing some. Of approximately 300,000 clones listed, roughly 80% are singletons. The input for sequencing was PBMCs, taken before ibrutinib treatment. These receptors were collected from a human donor with chronic lymphocytic leukemia.

This rearrangement joins TRBV9 to TRBJ2-1, with 10 bases matching TRBD2. The CDR3 sequence is 15 residues long. The J segment lost 9 bases and the V segment lost 5 bases, leaving 11 bases of the junction unmatched. Per the germline V gene, CDR1 is SGDLS and CDR2 is YYNGEE. The CDR3 coding sequence is TGTGCCAGCAGGGACATTAGCGGGAGGCCGGGTGAGCAGTTCTTC. Its protein is CASRDISGRPGEQFF.

V usage is TRBV7-8 and J usage is TRBJ1-3; D is unresolved. This CDR3 contains 17 residues. Germline V CDR1 and CDR2: SGHVS, FQNEAQ. Deletions cut 1 base from V and 0 bases from J, with 13 bases between. The CDR3 loop is CASSLGFPRISGNTIYF. The CDR3 DNA is TGTGCCAGCAGCTTAGGGTTTCCCCGGATCTCTGGAAACACCATATATTTT.

This sequence joins TRBV28 and TRBJ2-7; 8 nucleotides line up with TRBD2. The germline V gene has CDR1 MDHEN and CDR2 SYDVKM. This CDR3 contains 16 residues. After removal of 6 bases from V and 6 bases from J, the junction contained 16 bases not matched to a gene. The CDR3, as DNA: TGTGCCAGCAGCGCTCCCAAAAGCGGGAGACCCTTCGAGCAGTACTTC. This codes for CASSAPKSGRPFEQYF.

The chain employs TRBV7-9 and TRBJ1-2, with D unresolved. Per the germline V gene, CDR1 is SEHNR and CDR2 is FQNEAQ (reference sequence). With 4 bases removed from V and 4 bases from J, the gap between germline ends came to 10 bases. This CDR3 is built from 13 residues. The CDR3 loop is CASSSRMVYGYTF. CDR3 bases: TGTGCCAGCAGCTCCCGAATGGTCTATGGCTACACCTTC.

The CDR3 loop reads CASSLEGTGGGYTF. As DNA, the CDR3 is TGCGCCAGCAGCTTGGAAGGTACAGGGGGCGGCTACACCTTC. The V call is TRBV5-1, the J call TRBJ1-2; TRBD1 aligns across 9 bases. The V and J ends lost 0 bases and 8 bases, in that order; junction bases with no gene match: 5. This CDR3 is built from 14 residues. Germline V lookup: CDR1 SGHRS, CDR2 YFSETQ.

CDR3 in DNA: TGTGCCAGCAGCGAGGGACACGCAGATACGCAGTATTTT. Translation: CASSEGHADTQYF. V is TRBV7-2 and J is TRBJ2-3, with D maybe TRBD1 (6 bases). This CDR3 comprises 13 residues. V was cut by 5 bases and J by 4 bases, with 10 bases left in between. CDR1 SGHTA and CDR2 FQGNSA come from the germline V gene.

The rearrangement links TRBV28 to TRBJ2-1; D is possibly TRBD2 (6 bases). There are 17 residues in the CDR3. Trimming cost V 2 bases and J 6 bases, with 20 bases left between them. Germline assignment: CDR1 MDHEN and CDR2 SYDVKM. CDR3 DNA sequence: TGTGCCAGCAGTTTAATCTCGATGGGAGGCCGAAGCAATGAGCAGTTCTTC. Its translation: CASSLISMGGRSNEQFF.

This clone was detected a few times. Here the CDR3 DNA reads TGTGCCAGCAGCCCCGGACAGGCACCCTACGAGCAGTACTTC. As protein: CASSPGQAPYEQYF. The rearrangement uses TRBV7-6 and TRBJ2-7, with 7 positions matching TRBD1. In germline, CDR1 is SGHVS, CDR2 FNYEAQ. J was trimmed by 2 bases and V by 5 bases; bases with no gene match: 6. This CDR3 contains 14 residues.

This clone was detected a few times. Other DNA variants within this sample encode the same CDR3. The chain joins TRBV5-1 to TRBJ1-3, with a tentative D call TRBD1 (5 bases). Trimming shortened V by 1 base and J by 0 bases, and 11 bases separated the two germline ends. CDR3 length: 16 residues. In germline, CDR1 is SGHRS, CDR2 YFSETQ. CDR3 DNA sequence: TGCGCCAGCAGCTTGTCCGGGGGTAACTCTGGAAACACCATATATTTT. Amino acid sequence: CASSLSGGNSGNTIYF.

The chain employs TRBV20-1 and TRBJ1-1; D is unclear. The CDR3 is made up of 10 amino acids. CDR1 DFQATT and CDR2 SNEGSKA come from the germline V gene (reference sequence). Deletions cut 6 bases from V and 10 bases from J, with 12 bases between. In DNA form, the CDR3 reads TGCAGTGCCAGCTCCTTTGGAGCTTTCTTT. Amino acid sequence: CSASSFGAFF.

The V gene is TRBV7-2, the J gene TRBJ2-7; perhaps TRBD2 as D (5 bases). Germline V lookup: CDR1 SGHTA, CDR2 FQGNSA. This CDR3 region has 15 residues. The V end was cut by 1 base, the J end by 2 bases, with 12 bases between. This chain's CDR3 is CASSLEDAGAYEQYF. Written as DNA, the CDR3 is TGTGCCAGCAGCTTAGAGGATGCCGGGGCCTACGAGCAGTACTTC.

This chain links TRBV27 with TRBJ2-1; TRBD2 matches 11 bases. V was pared by 7 bases and J by 11 bases, with 16 bases of the junction left unmatched. The germline gives CDR1 MNHEY, CDR2 SMNVEV (reference sequence). This CDR3 comprises 16 residues. The DNA of the CDR3 is TGTGCCAGCACCCCGACCCCTAGCGGGAGGATTAAGAAGCAGTTCTTC. Protein: CASTPTPSGRIKKQFF.

The rearrangement joins TRBV10-2 to TRBJ2-2; D ambiguous. The CDR3 runs 13 residues. Germline V CDR1 and CDR2: WSHSY, SAAADI. The V end was cut by 7 bases, the J end by 5 bases, with 11 bases between. CDR3 protein: CASKALGTGELFF. Here the CDR3 DNA reads TGCGCCAGCAAGGCCTTGGGGACCGGGGAGCTGTTTTTT.

This chain connects TRBV27 to TRBJ2-7; 9 positions match TRBD1. V trimming: 3 bases; J trimming: 0 bases; junction bases outside the gene matches: 6. This CDR3 is built from 16 residues. CDR1 and CDR2 from the germline V gene are MNHEY and SMNVEV (reference sequence). CDR3 region: CASSLNGQGISYEQYF. DNA of the CDR3: TGTGCCAGCAGTTTGAACGGACAGGGGATCTCCTACGAGCAGTACTTC.

The rearrangement uses TRBV21-1 and TRBJ2-7; TRBD2 reflects the table's D call only, with no check against the DNA. TRBV21-1 is annotated as a pseudogene. The CDR3 has 15 residues. CDR3 loop: CASPKGGRPTYEQYF. CDR3 nucleotides: TGTGCCAGCCCCAAGGGAGGACGACCAACCTACGAGCAGTACTTC.

The chain employs TRBV29-1 and TRBJ1-2; the D gene is possibly TRBD1 (6 bases). CDR3 length: 15 residues. Trimming removed 6 bases at V and 2 bases at J, with 19 bases between. In germline, CDR1 is SQVTM, CDR2 ANQGSEA. For the CDR3, the DNA is TGCAGCGTCAACTTGGAGGGGGGGCCAAACTATGGCTACACCTTC. Protein product: CSVNLEGGPNYGYTF.